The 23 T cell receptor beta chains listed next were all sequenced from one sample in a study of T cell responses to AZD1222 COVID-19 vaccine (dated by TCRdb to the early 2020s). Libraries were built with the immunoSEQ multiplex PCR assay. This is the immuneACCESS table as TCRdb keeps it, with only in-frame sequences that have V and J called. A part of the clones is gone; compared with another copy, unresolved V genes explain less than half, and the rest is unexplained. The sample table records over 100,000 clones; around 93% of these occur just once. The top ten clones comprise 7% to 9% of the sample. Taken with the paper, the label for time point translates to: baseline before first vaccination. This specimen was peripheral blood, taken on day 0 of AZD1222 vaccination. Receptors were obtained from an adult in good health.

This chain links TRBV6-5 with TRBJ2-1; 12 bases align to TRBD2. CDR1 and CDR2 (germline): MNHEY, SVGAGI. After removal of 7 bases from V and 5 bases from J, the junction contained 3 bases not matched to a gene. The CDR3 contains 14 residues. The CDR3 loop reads CASMRLAGDNEQFF. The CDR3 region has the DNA TGTGCCAGCATGCGACTAGCGGGAGACAATGAGCAGTTCTTC.

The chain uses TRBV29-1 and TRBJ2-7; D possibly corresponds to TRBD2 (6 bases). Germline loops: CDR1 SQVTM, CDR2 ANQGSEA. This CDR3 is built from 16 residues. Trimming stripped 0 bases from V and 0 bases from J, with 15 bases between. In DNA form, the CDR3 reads TGCAGCGTTGAAGATCCGGCTAGCGCGAGCTCCTACGAGCAGTACTTC. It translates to CSVEDPASASSYEQYF.

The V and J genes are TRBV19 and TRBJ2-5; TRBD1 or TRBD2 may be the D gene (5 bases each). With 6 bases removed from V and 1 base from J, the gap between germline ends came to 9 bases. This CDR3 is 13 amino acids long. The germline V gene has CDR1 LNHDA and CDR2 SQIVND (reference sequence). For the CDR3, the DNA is TGTGCCAGTAGCCGGGGACGCCAAGAGACCCAGTACTTC. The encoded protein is CASSRGRQETQYF.

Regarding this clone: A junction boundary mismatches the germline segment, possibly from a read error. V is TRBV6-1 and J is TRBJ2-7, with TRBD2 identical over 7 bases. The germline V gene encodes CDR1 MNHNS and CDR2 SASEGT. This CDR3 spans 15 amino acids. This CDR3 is CASREGVSGLYEQYF. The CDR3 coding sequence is TGTGCCAGCAGAGAAGGGGTTAGCGGGCTCTACGAGCAGTACTTC.

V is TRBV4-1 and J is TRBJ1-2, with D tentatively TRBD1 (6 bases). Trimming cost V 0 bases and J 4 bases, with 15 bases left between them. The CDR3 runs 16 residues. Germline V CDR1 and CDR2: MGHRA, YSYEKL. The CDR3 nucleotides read TGCGCCAGCAGCCAAGACCCGGGACAATTTACCTATGGCTACACCTTC. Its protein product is CASSQDPGQFTYGYTF.

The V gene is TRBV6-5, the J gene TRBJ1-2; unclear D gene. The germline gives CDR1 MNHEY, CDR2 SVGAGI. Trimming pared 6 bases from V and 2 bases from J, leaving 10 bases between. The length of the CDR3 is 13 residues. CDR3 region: CASRITANYGYTF. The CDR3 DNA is TGTGCCAGCAGAATAACAGCCAACTATGGCTACACCTTC.

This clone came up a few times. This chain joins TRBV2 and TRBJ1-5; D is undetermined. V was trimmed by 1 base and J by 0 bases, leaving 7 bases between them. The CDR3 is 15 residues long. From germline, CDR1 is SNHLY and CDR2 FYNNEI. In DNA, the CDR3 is TGTGCCAGCAGTGAAGAGGGAACTAGCAATCAGCCCCAGCATTTT. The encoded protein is CASSEEGTSNQPQHF.

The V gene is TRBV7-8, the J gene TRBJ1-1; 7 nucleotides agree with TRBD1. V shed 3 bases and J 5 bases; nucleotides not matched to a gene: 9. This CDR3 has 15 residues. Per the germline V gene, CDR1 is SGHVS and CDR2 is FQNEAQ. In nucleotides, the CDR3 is TGTGCCAGCAGCTTCGACAGGGACCCCAGGACTGAAGCTTTCTTT. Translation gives CASSFDRDPRTEAFF.

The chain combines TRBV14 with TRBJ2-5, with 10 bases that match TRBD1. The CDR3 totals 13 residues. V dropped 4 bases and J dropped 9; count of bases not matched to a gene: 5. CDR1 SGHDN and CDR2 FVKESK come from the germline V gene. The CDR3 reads CASSRDRGRPQYF. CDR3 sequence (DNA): TGTGCCAGCAGCCGGGACAGGGGAAGGCCCCAGTACTTC.

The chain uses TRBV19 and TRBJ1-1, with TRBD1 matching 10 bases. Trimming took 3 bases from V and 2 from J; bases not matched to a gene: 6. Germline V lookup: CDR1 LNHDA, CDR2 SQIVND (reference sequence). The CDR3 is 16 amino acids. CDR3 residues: CASSIGGTGANTEAFF. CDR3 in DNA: TGTGCCAGTAGTATCGGGGGGACAGGGGCTAACACTGAAGCTTTCTTT.

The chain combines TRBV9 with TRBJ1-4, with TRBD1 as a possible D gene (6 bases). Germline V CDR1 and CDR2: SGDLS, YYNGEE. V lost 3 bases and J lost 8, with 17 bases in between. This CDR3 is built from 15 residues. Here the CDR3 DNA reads TGTGCCAGCAGCGCTCTCGGGGGGGCTGGGGAAAAACTGTTTTTT. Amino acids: CASSALGGAGEKLFF.

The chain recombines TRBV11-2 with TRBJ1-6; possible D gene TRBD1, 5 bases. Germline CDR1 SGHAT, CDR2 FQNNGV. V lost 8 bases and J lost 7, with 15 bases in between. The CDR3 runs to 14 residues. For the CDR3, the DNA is TGTGCCAGCGCGAGAGCCCCAGGGAATTCACCCCTCCACTTT. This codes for CASARAPGNSPLHF.

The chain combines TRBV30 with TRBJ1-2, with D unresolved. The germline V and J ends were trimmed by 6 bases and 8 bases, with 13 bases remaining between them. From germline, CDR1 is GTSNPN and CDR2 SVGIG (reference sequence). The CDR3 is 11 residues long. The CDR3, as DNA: TGTGCCTGTCCCCAGGTAGGGGGCTACACCTTC. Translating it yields CACPQVGGYTF.

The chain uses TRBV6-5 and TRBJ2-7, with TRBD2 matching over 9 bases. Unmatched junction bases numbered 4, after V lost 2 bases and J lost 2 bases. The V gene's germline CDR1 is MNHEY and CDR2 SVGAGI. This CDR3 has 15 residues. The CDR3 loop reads CASSYGTSRTYEQYF. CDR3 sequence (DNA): TGTGCCAGCAGTTACGGGACTAGCCGCACCTACGAGCAGTACTTC.

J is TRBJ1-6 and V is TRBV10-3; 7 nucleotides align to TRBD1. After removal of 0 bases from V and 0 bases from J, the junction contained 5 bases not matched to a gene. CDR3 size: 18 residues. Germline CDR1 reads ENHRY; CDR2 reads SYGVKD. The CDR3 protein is CAISESGTASSYNSPLHF. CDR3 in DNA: TGTGCCATCAGTGAGTCCGGGACAGCCAGCTCCTATAATTCACCCCTCCACTTT.

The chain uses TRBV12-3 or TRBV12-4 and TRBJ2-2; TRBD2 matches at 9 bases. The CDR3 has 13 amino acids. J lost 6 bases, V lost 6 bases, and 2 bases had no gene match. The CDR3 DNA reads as TGTGCCAGCAGAAGGACTAGCGCCGGGGAGCTGTTTTTT. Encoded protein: CASRRTSAGELFF.

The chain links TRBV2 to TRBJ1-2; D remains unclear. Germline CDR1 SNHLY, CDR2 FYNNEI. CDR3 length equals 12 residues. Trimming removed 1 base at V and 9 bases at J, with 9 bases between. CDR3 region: CASSEGFNSYTF. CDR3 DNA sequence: TGTGCCAGCAGTGAAGGCTTCAATAGCTACACCTTC.

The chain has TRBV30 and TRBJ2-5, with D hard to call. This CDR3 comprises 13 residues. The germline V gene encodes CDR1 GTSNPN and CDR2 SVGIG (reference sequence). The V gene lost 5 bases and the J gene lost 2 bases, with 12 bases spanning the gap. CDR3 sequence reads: CAWGRHLQETQYF. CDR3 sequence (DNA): TGTGCCTGGGGAAGACACCTGCAAGAGACCCAGTACTTC.

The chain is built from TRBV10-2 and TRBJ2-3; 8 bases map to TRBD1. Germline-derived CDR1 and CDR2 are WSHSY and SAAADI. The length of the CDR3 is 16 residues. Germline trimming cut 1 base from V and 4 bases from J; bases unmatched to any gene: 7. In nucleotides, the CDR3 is TGCGCCAGCAGTGAGTTCACAGGGGGTCGCGCAGATACGCAGTATTTT. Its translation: CASSEFTGGRADTQYF.

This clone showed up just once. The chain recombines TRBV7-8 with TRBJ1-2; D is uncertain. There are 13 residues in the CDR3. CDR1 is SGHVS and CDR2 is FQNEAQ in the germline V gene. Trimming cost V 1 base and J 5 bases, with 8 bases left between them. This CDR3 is CASSLGEAYGYTF. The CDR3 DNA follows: TGTGCCAGCAGCTTAGGGGAGGCTTATGGCTACACCTTC.

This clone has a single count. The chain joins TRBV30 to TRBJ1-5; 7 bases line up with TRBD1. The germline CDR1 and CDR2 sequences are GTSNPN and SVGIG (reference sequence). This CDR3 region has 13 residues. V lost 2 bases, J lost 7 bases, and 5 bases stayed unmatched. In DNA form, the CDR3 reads TGTGCCTGGAGTCAGGGGGTATTGCAGCCCCAGCATTTT. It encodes CAWSQGVLQPQHF.

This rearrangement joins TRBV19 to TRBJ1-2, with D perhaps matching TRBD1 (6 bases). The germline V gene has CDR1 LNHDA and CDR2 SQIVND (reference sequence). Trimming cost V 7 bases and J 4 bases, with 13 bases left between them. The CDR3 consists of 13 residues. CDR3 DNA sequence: TGTGCCAGTACTCAGGGGCAGCGCTATGGCTACACCTTC. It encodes CASTQGQRYGYTF.

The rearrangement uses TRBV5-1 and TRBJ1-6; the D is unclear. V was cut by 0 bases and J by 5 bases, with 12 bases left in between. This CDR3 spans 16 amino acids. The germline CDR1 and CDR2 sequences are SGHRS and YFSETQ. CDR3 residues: CASSLASDRNNSPLHF. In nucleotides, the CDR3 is TGCGCCAGCAGCTTGGCCTCGGACCGAAATAATTCACCCCTCCACTTT.